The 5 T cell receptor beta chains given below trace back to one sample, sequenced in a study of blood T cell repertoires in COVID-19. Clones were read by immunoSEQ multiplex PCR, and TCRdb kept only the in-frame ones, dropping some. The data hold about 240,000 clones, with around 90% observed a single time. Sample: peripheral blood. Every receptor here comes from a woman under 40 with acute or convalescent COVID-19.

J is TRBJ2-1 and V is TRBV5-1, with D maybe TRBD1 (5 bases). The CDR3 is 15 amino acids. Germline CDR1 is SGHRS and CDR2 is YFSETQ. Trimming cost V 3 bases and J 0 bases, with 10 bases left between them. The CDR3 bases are TGCGCCAGCAGCTCGGACACGAGCTCCTACAATGAGCAGTTCTTC. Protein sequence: CASSSDTSSYNEQFF.

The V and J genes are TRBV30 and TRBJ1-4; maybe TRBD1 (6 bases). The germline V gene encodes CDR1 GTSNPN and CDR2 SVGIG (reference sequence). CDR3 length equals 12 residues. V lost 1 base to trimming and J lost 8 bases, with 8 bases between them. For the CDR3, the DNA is TGTGCCTGGAGTGACCAGGGGGAAAAACTGTTTTTT. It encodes CAWSDQGEKLFF. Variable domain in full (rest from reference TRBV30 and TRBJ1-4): SQTIHQWPATLVQPVGSPLSLECTVEGTSNPNLYWYRQAAGRGLQLLFYSVGIGQISSEVPQNLSASRPQDRQFILSSKKLLLSDSGFYLCAWSDQGEKLFFGSGTQLSVL.

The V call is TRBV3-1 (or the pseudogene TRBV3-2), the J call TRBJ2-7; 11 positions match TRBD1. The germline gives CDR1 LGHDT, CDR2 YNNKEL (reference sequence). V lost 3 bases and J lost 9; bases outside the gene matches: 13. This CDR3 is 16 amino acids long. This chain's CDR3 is CASSHNPGTGGRGQYF. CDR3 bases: TGTGCCAGCAGCCACAACCCTGGGACAGGGGGGAGGGGGCAGTACTTC.

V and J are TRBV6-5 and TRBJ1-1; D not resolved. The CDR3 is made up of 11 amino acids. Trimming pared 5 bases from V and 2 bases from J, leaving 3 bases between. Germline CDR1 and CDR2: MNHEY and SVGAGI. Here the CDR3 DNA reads TGTGCCAGCAGTATAAACACTGAAGCTTTCTTT. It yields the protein CASSINTEAFF.

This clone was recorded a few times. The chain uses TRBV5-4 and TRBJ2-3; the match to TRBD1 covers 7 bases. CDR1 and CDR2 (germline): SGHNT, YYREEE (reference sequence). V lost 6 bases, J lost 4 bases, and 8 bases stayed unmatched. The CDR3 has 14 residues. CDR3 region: CASTNRGAADTQYF. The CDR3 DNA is TGTGCCAGCACCAACAGGGGCGCCGCAGATACGCAGTATTTT.